This T cell receptor (beta chain) comes out of a study of glioma-infiltrating T cells after dendritic cell vaccination. Using immunoSEQ multiplex PCR, the repertoire was profiled, and TCRdb retains in-frame clones only, with some absent. The sample records roughly 100,000 clones, roughly 80% being singletons. Trimming cost V 2 bases and J 1 base, with 11 bases left between them. The CDR3 consists of 15 residues. Germline assignment: CDR1 MNHNY and CDR2 SVGAGI (reference sequence). Before vaccination, two weeks after the third vaccination, and at progression, PBMC were collected. Findings of the study overall: Higher pretreatment TIL content predicted longer progression-free time and survival.

Concerning this clone itself: What it binds is not known.

The sequencing here drew on blood, taken before dendritic cell vaccination. The clonotype comes from a human donor with glioblastoma. The chain combines TRBV6-6 with TRBJ1-1; no clear D. The CDR3 sequence: CASSYVAGKNTEAFF. CDR3 sequence (DNA): TGTGCCAGCAGTTACGTTGCGGGGAAGAACACTGAAGCTTTCTTT.